The 21 T cell receptor beta chains below come from one sample, sequenced in a study of T cells in Graves' hyperthyroidism and ophthalmopathy (dated by TCRdb to about 2019). Library construction relied on multiplex PCR. TCRdb records Illumina HiSeq 2000 as the sequencer. The TCR beta CDR3 regions were amplified from the RNA transcripts. The first round of RT-PCR for the TCR CDR3 was performed with the HTBI primer set and the Qiagen OneStep RT-PCR kit. TCRdb trimmed public reads at Q25 via fastp, called clones via MiXCR and kept in-frame beta chains. Every CDR3 protein is listed once, alongside the most common genes and DNA of its rows. For this sample there are hundreds of thousands of distinct CDR3 sequences; approximately 25% appear just once. The biggest ten clones account for about 11% of the sample. Sequenced sample: blood. The source of these receptors is a woman aged 25 to 39 with Graves' ophthalmopathy.

This clonotype was seen repeatedly, ten times or more. V gene TRBV4-1 combines with J gene TRBJ2-7, with D hard to call. V lost 1 base, J lost 3 bases, and 7 bases lay in between. The germline V gene has CDR1 MGHRA and CDR2 YSYEKL. The CDR3 covers 13 residues. CDR3 sequence: CASSQALIYEQYF. In DNA form, the CDR3 reads TGCGCCAGCAGCCAAGCTTTGATCTACGAGCAGTACTTC.

In this sample, this clonotype turned up many times. V is TRBV10-3 and J is TRBJ2-5; D gene unclear. The germline CDR1 and CDR2 sequences are ENHRY and SYGVKD. The CDR3 totals 11 residues. Trimming took 3 bases from V and 7 from J, leaving 6 bases between them. The CDR3 bases are TGTGCCATCAGTGACCCCGGGACCCAGTACTTC. Protein sequence: CAISDPGTQYF.

Ten or more counts support this clonotype. This sequence joins TRBV20-1 and TRBJ1-1; a weak D match, TRBD1 (5 bases). The CDR3 length is 14 residues. Between the trimmed V and J ends, which lost 0 bases and 9 bases, there was a span of 17 bases. The V gene's germline CDR1 is DFQATT and CDR2 SNEGSKA (reference sequence). The CDR3 nucleotides read TGCAGTGCTAGAGAGCCCACGTCGGCAGGGAAAGCTTTCTTT. It encodes CSAREPTSAGKAFF.

In this sample, this clonotype turned up many times. The V and J genes are TRBV15 and TRBJ2-7; no clear D. Germline assignment: CDR1 LNHNV and CDR2 YYDKDF (reference sequence). With 0 bases removed from V and 1 base from J, the gap between germline ends came to 10 bases. CDR3 length: 15 residues. The CDR3 protein is CATSRDLGSSYEQYF. CDR3 nucleotide sequence: TGTGCCACCAGCAGAGATCTGGGCAGTTCCTACGAGCAGTACTTC.

Many counts were recorded for this clonotype. The J gene is TRBJ1-1, the V gene TRBV12-3 or TRBV12-4, with D perhaps TRBD1 (6 bases). Trimming took off 3 bases at V and 7 bases at J, with 9 bases between the two ends. The CDR3 consists of 12 residues. The CDR3 DNA reads TGTGCCAGCAGTTTTTCGACAGGTGAAGCTTTCTTT. It yields the protein CASSFSTGEAFF.

Concerning this clonotype: A much larger clonotype is one base distant, so this may be a read error. Because it lacks the conserved phenylalanine or tryptophan at the end, this CDR3 is likely a read error. The CDR3: CASSLRDRGSYTS. CDR3 bases: TGTGCCAGCAGTCTCCGGGACAGGGGTAGCTACACCTCC. V and J are TRBV6-1 and TRBJ1-2, with 10 bases that match TRBD1. The CDR3 spans 13 residues. V gave up 5 bases and J gave up 9 bases; unmatched junction bases: 6. Looked up from germline, CDR1 is MNHNS and CDR2 is SASEGT.

The chain joins TRBV2 to TRBJ2-5; 10 bases match TRBD2. Per the germline V gene, CDR1 is SNHLY and CDR2 is FYNNEI. The ends lost 0 bases at V and 5 bases at J; junction bases unmatched: 3. This CDR3 spans 15 amino acids. CDR3 coding DNA: TGTGCCAGCAGTGAAGCTAGCGGGGGGCGGGAGACCCAGTACTTC. This sequence encodes CASSEASGGRETQYF.

This clonotype is a singleton in its sample. The chain uses TRBV13 and TRBJ2-7; 9 bases are shared with TRBD2. CDR1 and CDR2 (germline): PRHDT, FYEKMQ (reference sequence). This CDR3 is built from 15 residues. V was pared by 5 bases and J by 5 bases, with 10 bases of the junction left unmatched. Here the CDR3 reads CASSLSGGLVHEQYF. CDR3 sequence (DNA): TGTGCCAGCAGCCTCAGCGGGGGGCTCGTCCACGAGCAGTACTTC.

This clonotype was detected ten times or more. The chain links TRBV20-1 to TRBJ1-5; TRBD1 is a possible D gene (6 bases). Germline V CDR1 and CDR2: DFQATT, SNEGSKA (reference sequence). The CDR3 totals 15 residues. The ends were cut back, 6 bases at V and 6 bases at J, with 21 bases in the middle. The CDR3 reads CSAIGQLNWGQPQHF. CDR3 nucleotides: TGCAGTGCGATAGGACAGCTTAATTGGGGTCAGCCCCAGCATTTT.

The chain has TRBV28 and TRBJ2-7, with 8 bases identical to TRBD1. Per germline, CDR1 MDHEN and CDR2 SYDVKM. Trimming cost V 3 bases and J 5 bases; bases outside gene matches: 6. The CDR3 runs 14 residues. The DNA for the CDR3 is TGTGCCAGCAGTTTCAGGGGGCTGGTTAACGAGCAGTACTTC. It codes for CASSFRGLVNEQYF. The variable domain in full, completed from reference TRBV28 and TRBJ2-7, reads DVKVTQSSRYLVKRTGEKVFLECVQDMDHENMFWYRQDPGLGLRLIYFSYDVKMKEKGDIPEGYSVSREKKERFSLILESASTNQTSMYLCASSFRGLVNEQYFGPGTRLTVT.

CDR3 loop: CATSRDRSGRQETQYF. Written as DNA, the CDR3 is TGTGCCACCAGCAGAGATCGGTCAGGGAGACAAGAGACCCAGTACTTC. The gene calls are TRBV15 and TRBJ2-5; D could derive from TRBD1 or TRBD2 (5 bases each). V was shortened by 0 bases and J by 2 bases, with 13 bases between the two germline ends. The CDR3 length is 16 residues. The V gene's germline CDR1 is LNHNV and CDR2 YYDKDF (reference sequence).

This clonotype was recorded many times. V and J are TRBV10-3 and TRBJ1-2; D unresolved. The V gene lost 9 bases and the J gene lost 2 bases, with 13 bases spanning the gap. The CDR3 length is 13 residues. Germline CDR1 reads ENHRY; CDR2 reads SYGVKD. CDR3 bases: TGTGCCATTCCGAAGGCCGGCAACTATGGCTACACCTTC. Translated: CAIPKAGNYGYTF.

This clonotype was detected ten times or more. The chain carries TRBV27 and TRBJ1-5; tentative D call: TRBD1 (6 bases). Trimming shortened V by 5 bases and J by 7 bases, and 18 bases separated the two germline ends. CDR1 MNHEY and CDR2 SMNVEV come from the germline V gene (reference sequence). This CDR3 has 15 amino acids. CDR3 DNA: TGTGCCAGCAGTGCGAACAGGGTAGTTCACCAGCCCCAGCATTTT. Its protein product is CASSANRVVHQPQHF.

The J gene is TRBJ1-1, the V gene TRBV19; 10 nucleotides agree with TRBD1. The CDR3 covers 13 residues. CDR1 is LNHDA, CDR2 SQIVND, per germline (reference sequence). The V and J ends lost 10 bases and 1 base, in that order; junction bases with no gene match: 3. The DNA of the CDR3 is TGTGCCACGAGGGACAGGGGGAACACTGAAGCTTTCTTT. Its translation: CATRDRGNTEAFF.

The table lists this clonotype with a few counts. The chain has TRBV18 and TRBJ1-2; D possibly corresponds to TRBD1 (5 bases). Germline CDR1 and CDR2: KGHSH and LQKENI. The CDR3 loop spans 13 amino acids. V lost 3 bases and J 5 bases, leaving 10 bases between the germline ends. Written as DNA, the CDR3 is TGTGCCAGCTCACCGGAAGGGGTTTATGGCTACACCTTC. Translating gives CASSPEGVYGYTF.

This clonotype turned up a few times. The chain combines TRBV7-2 with TRBJ2-5, with TRBD1 as a possible D gene (6 bases). The CDR3 consists of 16 residues. Deletions cut 4 bases from V and 0 bases from J, with 15 bases between. Germline V gene data show CDR1 as SGHTA and CDR2 as FQGNSA. The chain's CDR3 is CASSYAGTLYQETQYF. DNA of the CDR3: TGTGCCAGCAGCTACGCCGGGACACTGTACCAAGAGACCCAGTACTTC.

The rearrangement uses TRBV7-8 and TRBJ2-7; TRBD1 might be the D (5 bases). V lost 0 bases to trimming and J lost 4 bases, with 7 bases between them. Per germline, CDR1 SGHVS and CDR2 FQNEAQ. The CDR3 is 13 residues long. In DNA, the CDR3 is TGTGCCAGCAGCTTAGCACAGGAATACGAGCAGTACTTC. Encoded protein: CASSLAQEYEQYF.

This clonotype has at least ten counts. The DNA for the CDR3 is TGTGCCAGCAGTTCCCTAATGGGACAGGAATTGGGCTACACCTTC. This translates into CASSSLMGQELGYTF. This sequence joins TRBV27 and TRBJ1-2; 8 positions match TRBD1. Germline CDR1 reads MNHEY; CDR2 reads SMNVEV (reference sequence). V lost 4 bases and J lost 8; bases outside the gene matches: 12. The CDR3 loop spans 15 amino acids.

The sample holds many counts of this clonotype. V is TRBV5-1 and J is TRBJ2-5; D unresolved. The CDR3 has 11 residues. CDR1 and CDR2 from the germline V gene are SGHRS and YFSETQ. V was cut by 4 bases and J by 3 bases, with 4 bases left in between. The CDR3 coding sequence is TGCGCCAGCAGCATGGAAGAGACCCAGTACTTC. Its translation is CASSMEETQYF.

This clonotype has at least ten counts. The chain is built from TRBV30 and TRBJ1-1, with D unclear. Germline CDR1 is GTSNPN and CDR2 is SVGIG (reference sequence). CDR3 length equals 13 residues. The germline V and J ends were trimmed by 1 base and 3 bases, with 9 bases remaining between them. CDR3 sequence reads: CAWSGPGDTEAFF. The CDR3 DNA sequence: TGTGCCTGGAGTGGACCCGGGGACACTGAAGCTTTCTTT. Full variable domain (missing parts from reference TRBV30 and TRBJ1-1): SQTIHQWPATLVQPVGSPLSLECTVEGTSNPNLYWYRQAAGRGLQLLFYSVGIGQISSEVPQNLSASRPQDRQFILSSKKLLLSDSGFYLCAWSGPGDTEAFFGQGTRLTVV.

This clonotype came up many times. The chain combines TRBV28 with TRBJ1-2; no clear D. Trimming pared 3 bases from V and 2 bases from J, leaving 7 bases between. This CDR3 has 13 amino acids. From germline, CDR1 is MDHEN and CDR2 SYDVKM. The CDR3 sequence: CASSFTPNYGYTF. For the CDR3, the DNA is TGTGCCAGCAGTTTTACCCCAAACTATGGCTACACCTTC.